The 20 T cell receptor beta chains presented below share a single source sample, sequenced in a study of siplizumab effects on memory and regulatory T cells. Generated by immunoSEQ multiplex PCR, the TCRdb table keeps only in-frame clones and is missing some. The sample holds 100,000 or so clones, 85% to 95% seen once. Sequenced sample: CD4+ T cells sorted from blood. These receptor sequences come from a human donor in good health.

CDR3 protein: CASSSRAGSYNSPLHF. CDR3 sequence (DNA): TGCGCCAGCAGCTCCAGGGCAGGCTCCTATAATTCACCCCTCCACTTT. This chain links TRBV5-1 with TRBJ1-6; D might be TRBD1 (5 bases). This CDR3 region has 16 residues. Germline CDR1 and CDR2: SGHRS and YFSETQ. V gave up 3 bases and J gave up 0 bases, with 10 bases separating them.

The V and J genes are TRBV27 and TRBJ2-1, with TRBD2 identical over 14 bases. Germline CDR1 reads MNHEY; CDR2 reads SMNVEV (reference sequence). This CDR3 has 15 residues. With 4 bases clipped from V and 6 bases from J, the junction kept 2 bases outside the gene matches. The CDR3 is CASSSTSGGGNEQFF. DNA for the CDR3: TGTGCCAGCAGTTCGACTAGCGGGGGGGGCAATGAGCAGTTCTTC.

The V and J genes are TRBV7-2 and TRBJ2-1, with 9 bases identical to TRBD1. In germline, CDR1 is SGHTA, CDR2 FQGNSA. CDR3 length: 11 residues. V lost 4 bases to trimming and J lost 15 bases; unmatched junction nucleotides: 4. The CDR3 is CASSSGQGRFF. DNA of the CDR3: TGTGCCAGCAGCTCAGGACAGGGGCGGTTCTTC.

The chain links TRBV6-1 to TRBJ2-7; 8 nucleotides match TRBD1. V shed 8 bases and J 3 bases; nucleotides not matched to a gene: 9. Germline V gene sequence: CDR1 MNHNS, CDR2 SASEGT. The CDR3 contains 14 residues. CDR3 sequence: CASCFRGPDYEQYF. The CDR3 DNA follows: TGTGCCAGCTGTTTCAGGGGGCCCGACTACGAGCAGTACTTC.

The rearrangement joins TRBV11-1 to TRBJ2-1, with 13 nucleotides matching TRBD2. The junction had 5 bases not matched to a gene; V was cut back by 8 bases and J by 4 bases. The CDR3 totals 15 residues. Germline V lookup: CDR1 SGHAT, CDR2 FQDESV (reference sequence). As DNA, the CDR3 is TGTGCCAGCCGTGGACTAGCGGGGGAGTACAATGAGCAGTTCTTC. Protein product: CASRGLAGEYNEQFF.

The CDR3 nucleotides are TGTGCCTGGACAACTAGCGGGAGTAAGAATGAGCAGTTCTTC. Its protein product is CAWTTSGSKNEQFF. The chain recombines TRBV30 with TRBJ2-1, with 11 bases fitting TRBD2. Trimming at V came to 4 bases and at J to 7 bases, leaving 6 bases not matched to a gene. The CDR3 spans 14 residues. Germline CDR1 reads GTSNPN; CDR2 reads SVGIG (reference sequence).

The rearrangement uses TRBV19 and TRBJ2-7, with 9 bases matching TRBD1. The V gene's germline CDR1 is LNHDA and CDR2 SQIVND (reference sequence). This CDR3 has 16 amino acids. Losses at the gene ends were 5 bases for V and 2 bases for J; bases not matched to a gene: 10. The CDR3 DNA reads TGTGCCAGTAGTGCAAGAGACAGGGGGAGCCCCTACGAGCAGTACTTC. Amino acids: CASSARDRGSPYEQYF.

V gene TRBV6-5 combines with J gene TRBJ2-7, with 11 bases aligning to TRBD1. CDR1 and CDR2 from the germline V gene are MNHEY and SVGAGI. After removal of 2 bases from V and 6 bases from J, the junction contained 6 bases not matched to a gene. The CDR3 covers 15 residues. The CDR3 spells CASSYGGQGVGEQYF. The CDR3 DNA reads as TGTGCCAGCAGTTACGGGGGACAGGGGGTGGGCGAGCAGTACTTC.

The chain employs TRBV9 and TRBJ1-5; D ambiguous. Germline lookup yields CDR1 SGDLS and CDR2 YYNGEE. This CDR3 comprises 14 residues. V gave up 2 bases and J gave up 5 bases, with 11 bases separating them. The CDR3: CASSVTGGDQPQHF. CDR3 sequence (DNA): TGTGCCAGCAGCGTCACGGGAGGAGATCAGCCCCAGCATTTT.

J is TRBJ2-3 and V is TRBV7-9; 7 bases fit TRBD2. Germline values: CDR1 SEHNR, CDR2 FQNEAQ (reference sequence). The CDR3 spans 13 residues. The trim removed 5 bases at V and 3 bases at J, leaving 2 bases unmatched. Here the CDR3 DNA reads TGTGCCAGCAGCCCCGGGAGGACAGATACGCAGTATTTT. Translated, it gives CASSPGRTDTQYF.

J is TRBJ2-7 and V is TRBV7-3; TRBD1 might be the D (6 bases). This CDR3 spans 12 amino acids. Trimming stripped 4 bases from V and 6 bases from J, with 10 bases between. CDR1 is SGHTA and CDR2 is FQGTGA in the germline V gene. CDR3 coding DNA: TGTGCCAGCAGCTACGCCAGGGGCGAGCAGTACTTC. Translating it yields CASSYARGEQYF.

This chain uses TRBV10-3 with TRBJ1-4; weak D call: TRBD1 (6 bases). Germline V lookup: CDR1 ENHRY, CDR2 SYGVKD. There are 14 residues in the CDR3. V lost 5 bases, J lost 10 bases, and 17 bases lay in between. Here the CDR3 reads CAISPDRRAGKLFF. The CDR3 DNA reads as TGTGCCATCAGTCCAGACAGGAGGGCAGGAAAACTGTTTTTT.

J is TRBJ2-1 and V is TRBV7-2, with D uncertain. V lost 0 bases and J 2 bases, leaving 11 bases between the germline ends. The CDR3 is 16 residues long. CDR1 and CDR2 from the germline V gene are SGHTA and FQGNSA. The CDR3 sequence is CASSLAPSIPYNEQFF. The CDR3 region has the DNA TGTGCCAGCAGCTTAGCCCCCAGCATCCCCTACAATGAGCAGTTCTTC.

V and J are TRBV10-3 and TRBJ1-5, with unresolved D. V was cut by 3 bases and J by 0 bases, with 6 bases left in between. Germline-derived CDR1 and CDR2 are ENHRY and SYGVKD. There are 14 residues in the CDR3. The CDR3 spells CAISDGSSNQPQHF. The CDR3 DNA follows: TGTGCCATCAGTGACGGCAGTAGCAATCAGCCCCAGCATTTT.

CDR3 nucleotide sequence: TGTGCCAGCTCACCACCGATGGGTCCGGGCGAGCAGTACTTC. This gives the protein CASSPPMGPGEQYF. The chain joins TRBV18 to TRBJ2-7; D ambiguous. The V end was cut by 0 bases, the J end by 6 bases, with 12 bases between. The CDR3 runs 14 residues. Germline V CDR1 and CDR2: KGHSH, LQKENI.

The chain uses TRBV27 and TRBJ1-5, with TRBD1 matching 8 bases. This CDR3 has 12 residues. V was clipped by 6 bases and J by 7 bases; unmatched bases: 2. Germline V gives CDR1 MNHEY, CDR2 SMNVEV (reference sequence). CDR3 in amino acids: CASRTGVQPQHF. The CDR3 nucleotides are TGTGCCAGCAGGACAGGGGTGCAGCCCCAGCATTTT.

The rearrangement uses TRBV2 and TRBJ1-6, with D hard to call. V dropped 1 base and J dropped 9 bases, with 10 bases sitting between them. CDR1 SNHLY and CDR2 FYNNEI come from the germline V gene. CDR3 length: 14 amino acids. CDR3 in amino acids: CASSEEGRVSPLHF. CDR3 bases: TGTGCCAGCAGTGAAGAGGGTAGGGTTTCACCCCTCCACTTT.

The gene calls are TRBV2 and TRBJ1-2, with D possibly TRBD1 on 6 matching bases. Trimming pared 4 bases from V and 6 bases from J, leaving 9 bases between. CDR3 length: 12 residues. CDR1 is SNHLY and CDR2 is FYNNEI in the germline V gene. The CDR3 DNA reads TGTGCCAGCAGTGTGAGGGGGGATGGCTACACCTTC. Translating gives CASSVRGDGYTF.

CDR3 loop: CASSAVDRGRGGNTIYF. Here the CDR3 DNA reads TGTGCCAGCAGCGCCGTGGACAGGGGGCGCGGTGGAAACACCATATATTTT. V is TRBV9 and J is TRBJ1-3; TRBD1 agrees at 11 bases. In germline, CDR1 is SGDLS, CDR2 YYNGEE. The CDR3 has 17 amino acids. J lost 3 bases, V lost 3 bases, and 8 bases had no gene match.

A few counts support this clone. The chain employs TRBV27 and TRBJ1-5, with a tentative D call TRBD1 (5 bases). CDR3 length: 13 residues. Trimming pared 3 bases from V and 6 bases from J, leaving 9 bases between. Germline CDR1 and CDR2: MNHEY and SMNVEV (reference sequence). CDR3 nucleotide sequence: TGTGCCAGCAGTTTGGGGGTTCGTCAGCCCCAGCATTTT. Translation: CASSLGVRQPQHF.